This note documents a single T cell receptor (beta chain) sequence. Its target is not known. Ipilimumab, 1 mg/kg, started 14 to 28 days after autologous transplant. The sample belongs to a study of ipilimumab plus nivolumab after autologous stem cell transplantation. Study summary: Median doses per patient: roughly 5 ipilimumab, 7 or 8 nivolumab. Myeloma cases were transplant-naive high-risk or relapsed within 3 years post first autologous transplant.

The V gene's germline CDR1 is MNHNS and CDR2 SASEGT. The CDR3 is 14 residues long. Trimming took 0 bases from V and 4 from J, leaving 9 bases between them. Using immunoSEQ multiplex PCR, the repertoire was profiled, and TCRdb retains in-frame clones only, with some absent. The sample yields tens of thousands of clones, more than 85% seen once. Study-level points and caveats: The authors say TCR, Treg and microbiome findings warrant further study.

The sequence was obtained from a male donor with multiple myeloma. Sequenced material: PBMCs, taken in a trial of ipilimumab plus nivolumab as post-transplant consolidation. The chain has TRBV6-1 and TRBJ1-1; D not resolved. The CDR3 reads CASSEAGRATEAFF. CDR3 coding DNA: TGTGCCAGCAGTGAAGCTGGGCGGGCCACTGAAGCTTTCTTT.